The source of this T cell receptor beta chain is a study of CD8 T cells in Susac syndrome. V was trimmed by 3 bases and J by 2 bases, leaving 9 bases between them. The CDR3 totals 13 residues. In germline, CDR1 is SGHNT, CDR2 YYREEE (reference sequence). Roughly 0.5 to 1 ug RNA was reverse transcribed with random hexamers. One entry per CDR3 protein results from TCRdb running MiXCR on the immunoSEQ multiplex PCR reads. Among about 150,000 distinct CDR3 sequences listed, just under 97% were seen once. This TCR was sampled from a human donor with multiple sclerosis. This rearrangement joins TRBV5-4 to TRBJ2-7, with a possible D match to TRBD2 (5 bases). Sequencing was done on a sample of CD8+ T cells from PBMCs. DNA of the CDR3: TGTGCCAGCAGCTCGGACTTCCCCTACGAGCAGTACGTC. This translates into CASSSDFPYEQYV.